This T cell receptor (beta chain) is drawn from a study of T and B cells in COVID-19 patients. The CDR3 is 15 amino acids. With 4 bases clipped from V and 5 bases from J, the junction kept 8 bases outside the gene matches. CDR1 and CDR2 (germline): MNHNS, SASEGT. Multiplex PCR with BIOMED2 TRB-A/B primer pools amplified TRB rearrangements. TCRdb re-derived calls from the multiplex PCR reads in MiXCR, one entry per CDR3 protein. Of around 2,900 distinct CDR3 sequences listed, under 30% are singletons. Blood genomic DNA input for TRB amplification was 250-500 ng. This TCR was recovered from a human donor with active COVID-19. The sequenced sample consisted of blood. V usage is TRBV6-1 and J usage is TRBJ2-1, with 7 positions matching TRBD1. In nucleotides, the CDR3 is TGTGCCAGCAGTGTTGGGGACAGACCCCACAATGAGCAGTTCTTC. Its translation is CASSVGDRPHNEQFF.